Following are 20 T cell receptor beta chains from one sample sequenced in a study of cytomegalovirus exposure and HLA in healthy donors. The PCR employed 60 Vbeta primers together with 13 Jbeta primers. TCRdb's table, derived via immunoSEQ multiplex PCR, lists solely in-frame clones and lacks some. The top ten hold roughly 0.24% of the sample, which has about 250,000 clones, about 85% seen once. Sequencing was carried out using PBMCs. These receptors came from a girl aged 2 to 10 in good health and CMV-seronegative.

The chain uses TRBV6-1 and TRBJ2-5, with D possibly TRBD2 on 5 matching bases. The CDR3 spans 15 residues. V lost 5 bases and J lost 4, with 17 bases in between. Germline V lookup: CDR1 MNHNS, CDR2 SASEGT. This CDR3 reads CASSTRGARGETQYF. The CDR3 DNA is TGTGCCAGCAGTACCCGGGGTGCGAGAGGAGAGACCCAGTACTTC.

This clone occurred once. The chain carries TRBV6-4 and TRBJ2-1; D might be TRBD2 (7 bases). Germline values: CDR1 MRHNA, CDR2 SNTAGT. This CDR3 is 16 amino acids long. Deletions cut 5 bases from V and 0 bases from J, with 14 bases between. CDR3 amino acids: CASSQEGGSSYNEQFF. CDR3 nucleotides: TGTGCCAGCAGTCAAGAGGGGGGGAGCTCCTACAATGAGCAGTTCTTC.

The rearrangement uses TRBV7-9 and TRBJ2-1, with 11 bases that match TRBD2. The V segment lost 0 bases and the J segment 8 bases; nucleotides outside the gene matches: 6. Germline assignment: CDR1 SEHNR and CDR2 FQNEAQ (reference sequence). The length of the CDR3 is 16 residues. The CDR3 region is CASSLATSGSEDEQFF. The CDR3, as DNA: TGTGCCAGCAGCTTAGCTACTAGCGGGAGTGAGGATGAGCAGTTCTTC.

J is TRBJ1-1 and V is TRBV7-8; the match to TRBD1 covers 7 bases. This CDR3 comprises 15 residues. J was trimmed by 5 bases and V by 5 bases; bases with no gene match: 11. Germline CDR1 is SGHVS and CDR2 is FQNEAQ. The CDR3 here is CASSPRQGSGTEAFF. The DNA for the CDR3 is TGTGCCAGCAGCCCCCGACAGGGTTCGGGAACTGAAGCTTTCTTT.

This clone was seen just once. Written as DNA, the CDR3 is TGCGCCAGCAGCGTTACTAGCGGGGGGTCCACCGGGGAGCTGTTTTTT. Protein: CASSVTSGGSTGELFF. The chain couples TRBV5-1 to TRBJ2-2; TRBD2 matches 12 bases. Unmatched junction bases numbered 5, after V lost 4 bases and J lost 4 bases. The CDR3 extends over 16 amino acids. CDR1 is SGHRS and CDR2 is YFSETQ in the germline V gene.

The chain couples TRBV19 to TRBJ1-1; unclear D gene. Germline-derived CDR1 and CDR2 are LNHDA and SQIVND (reference sequence). The germline V and J ends were trimmed by 5 bases and 0 bases, with 13 bases remaining between them. The CDR3 covers 15 residues. The CDR3 DNA reads as TGTGCCAGTAGTGGAGGCGCCGGTATGAACACTGAAGCTTTCTTT. This translates into CASSGGAGMNTEAFF.

The V gene is TRBV5-8, the J gene TRBJ2-7; 13 bases agree with TRBD2. The V segment lost 4 bases and the J segment 0 bases; nucleotides outside the gene matches: 7. The CDR3 length is 17 residues. Germline V lookup: CDR1 SGHTS, CDR2 YDEGEE. The CDR3, as DNA: TGTGCCAGCAGCCGGACTAGCGGGAGATACTCCTCCTACGAGCAGTACTTC. Translated: CASSRTSGRYSSYEQYF.

The chain combines TRBV2 with TRBJ2-2, with no clear D. This CDR3 has 13 residues. Germline assignment: CDR1 SNHLY and CDR2 FYNNEI. V was clipped by 6 bases and J by 8 bases, with 13 bases between them. CDR3 sequence reads: CASSPVMWGELFF. DNA of the CDR3: TGTGCCAGCAGCCCGGTAATGTGGGGGGAGCTGTTTTTT.

This clone was seen once. This chain connects TRBV21-1 to TRBJ1-5; TRBD1, the table's D call, lacks a check against the DNA. TRBV21-1 is listed as a pseudogene. The CDR3 is 17 residues long. As DNA, the CDR3 is TGTGCCAGCAGCAAAGCGCGACAGGGTCCTCGGCATCAGCCCCAGCATTTT. This encodes CASSKARQGPRHQPQHF.

The chain joins TRBV7-8 to TRBJ2-1; tentative D call: TRBD2 (6 bases). The CDR3 loop spans 15 amino acids. Looked up from germline, CDR1 is SGHVS and CDR2 is FQNEAQ. V was trimmed by 7 bases and J by 8 bases, leaving 21 bases between them. Here the CDR3 reads CASTVESGPYHEQFF. CDR3 DNA: TGTGCCAGCACCGTGGAGAGCGGGCCATATCATGAGCAGTTCTTC.

The gene calls are TRBV6-1 and TRBJ2-5; 8 nucleotides match TRBD1. The germline V gene encodes CDR1 MNHNS and CDR2 SASEGT. The V gene end was trimmed by 4 bases and the J gene end by 4 bases; junction bases not matched to a gene: 8. The CDR3 sequence is 15 residues long. The DNA of the CDR3 is TGTGCCAGCAGTGGTAGTCGACAGGGGCCAGAGACCCAGTACTTC. Protein: CASSGSRQGPETQYF.

This chain uses TRBV27 with TRBJ1-6; D gene uncertain. CDR3 size: 14 residues. Trimming removed 3 bases from V and 6 bases from J, with 9 bases in between. Germline V gene sequence: CDR1 MNHEY, CDR2 SMNVEV (reference sequence). The CDR3 spells CASSLPSSNSPLHF. The DNA for the CDR3 is TGTGCCAGCAGTTTGCCGTCTAGTAATTCACCCCTCCACTTT.

V gene TRBV2 combines with J gene TRBJ2-1; D might be TRBD2 (6 bases). This CDR3 has 15 amino acids. Trimming stripped 2 bases from V and 4 bases from J, with 12 bases between. The germline V gene encodes CDR1 SNHLY and CDR2 FYNNEI. The CDR3, as DNA: TGTGCCAGCAGTGAATGGGCTAGCGCTTACAATGAGCAGTTCTTC. This codes for CASSEWASAYNEQFF.

The V and J genes are TRBV6-6 and TRBJ2-1, with 7 nucleotides matching TRBD2. Germline CDR1 reads MNHNY; CDR2 reads SVGAGI (reference sequence). J gave up 0 bases and V 2 bases, and 4 bases lay outside the gene matches. The CDR3 is made up of 16 amino acids. The CDR3 spells CASSYLAASSYNEQFF. The CDR3 region has the DNA TGTGCCAGCAGTTACCTAGCGGCTAGCTCCTACAATGAGCAGTTCTTC.

The chain joins TRBV11-2 to TRBJ2-2, with TRBD1 matching over 9 bases. The CDR3 totals 16 residues. Per germline, CDR1 SGHAT and CDR2 FQNNGV. J lost 3 bases, V lost 5 bases, and 7 bases had no gene match. The CDR3 here is CASSPSRDRDTGELFF. The DNA for the CDR3 is TGTGCCAGCAGCCCGTCCCGGGACAGGGACACCGGGGAGCTGTTTTTT.

This clone was observed a single time. The V gene is TRBV15, the J gene TRBJ1-2, with D possibly being TRBD1 (5 bases). The CDR3 has 14 amino acids. Per germline, CDR1 LNHNV and CDR2 YYDKDF (reference sequence). V was trimmed by 0 bases and J by 8 bases, leaving 13 bases between them. This chain's CDR3 is CATSRDFGGGGYTF. CDR3 DNA sequence: TGTGCCACCAGCAGAGATTTCGGGGGAGGGGGCTACACCTTC.

The J gene is TRBJ1-3, the V gene TRBV19; 7 bases agree with TRBD1. Trimming at V came to 7 bases and at J to 0 bases, leaving 3 bases not matched to a gene. Per the germline V gene, CDR1 is LNHDA and CDR2 is SQIVND (reference sequence). The CDR3 consists of 14 residues. In nucleotides, the CDR3 is TGTGCCAGTATCCGGACAGGCTCTGGAAACACCATATATTTT. This gives the protein CASIRTGSGNTIYF.

This chain joins TRBV10-3 and TRBJ2-2; tentative D call: TRBD1 (5 bases). V was shortened by 2 bases and J by 2 bases, with 6 bases between the two germline ends. The CDR3 runs 14 residues. Looked up from germline, CDR1 is ENHRY and CDR2 is SYGVKD. In DNA form, the CDR3 reads TGTGCCATCAGTGAGCGGACAAACACCGGGGAGCTGTTTTTT. As protein: CAISERTNTGELFF.

The chain carries TRBV5-6 and TRBJ2-1; TRBD2 matches at 10 bases. This CDR3 has 15 amino acids. CDR1 and CDR2 from the germline V gene are SGHDT and YYEEEE. Trimming at V came to 1 base and at J to 6 bases, leaving 4 bases not matched to a gene. The DNA of the CDR3 is TGTGCCAGCAGCTTGAACAGCGGGAGGGCCAATGAGCAGTTCTTC. This codes for CASSLNSGRANEQFF.

The chain uses TRBV5-1 and TRBJ1-2, with 7 bases identical to TRBD1. Per the germline V gene, CDR1 is SGHRS and CDR2 is YFSETQ. The CDR3 sequence is 13 residues long. Trimming removed 4 bases from V and 2 bases from J; junction bases left unmatched: 2. In DNA form, the CDR3 reads TGCGCCAGCAGCCCGGACAGGAACTATGGCTACACCTTC. It encodes CASSPDRNYGYTF.